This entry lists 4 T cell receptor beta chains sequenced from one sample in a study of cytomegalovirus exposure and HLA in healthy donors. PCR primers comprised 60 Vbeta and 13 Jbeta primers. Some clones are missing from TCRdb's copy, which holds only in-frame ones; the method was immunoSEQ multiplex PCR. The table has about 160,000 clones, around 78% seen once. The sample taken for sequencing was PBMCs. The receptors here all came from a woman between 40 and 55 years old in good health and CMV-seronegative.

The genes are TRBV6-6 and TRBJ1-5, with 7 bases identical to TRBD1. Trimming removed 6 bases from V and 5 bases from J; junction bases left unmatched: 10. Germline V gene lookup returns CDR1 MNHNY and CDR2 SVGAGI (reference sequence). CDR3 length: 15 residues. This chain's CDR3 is CASSPPKGAHQPQHF. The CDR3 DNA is TGTGCCAGCAGCCCGCCTAAGGGGGCTCATCAGCCCCAGCATTTT.

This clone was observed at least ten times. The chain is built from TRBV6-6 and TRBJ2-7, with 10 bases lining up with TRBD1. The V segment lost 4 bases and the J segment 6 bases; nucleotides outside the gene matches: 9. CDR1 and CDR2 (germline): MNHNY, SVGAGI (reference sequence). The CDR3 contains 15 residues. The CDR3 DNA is TGTGCCAGCAGTTCTACCACGGGACAGGGGCTCGAGCAGTACTTC. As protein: CASSSTTGQGLEQYF.

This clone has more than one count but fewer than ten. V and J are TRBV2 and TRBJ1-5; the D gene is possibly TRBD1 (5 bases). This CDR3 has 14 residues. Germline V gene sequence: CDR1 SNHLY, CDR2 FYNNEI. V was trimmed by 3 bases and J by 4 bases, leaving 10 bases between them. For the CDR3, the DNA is TGTGCCAGCAGTGACTTCGGGGGGAATCAGCCCCAGCATTTT. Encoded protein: CASSDFGGNQPQHF.

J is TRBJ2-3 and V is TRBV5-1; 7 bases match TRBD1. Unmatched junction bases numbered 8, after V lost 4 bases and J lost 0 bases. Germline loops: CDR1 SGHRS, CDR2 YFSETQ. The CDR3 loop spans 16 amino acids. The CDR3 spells CASSPTGSTSTDTQYF. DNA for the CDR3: TGCGCCAGCAGCCCGACAGGGTCTACAAGCACAGATACGCAGTATTTT.